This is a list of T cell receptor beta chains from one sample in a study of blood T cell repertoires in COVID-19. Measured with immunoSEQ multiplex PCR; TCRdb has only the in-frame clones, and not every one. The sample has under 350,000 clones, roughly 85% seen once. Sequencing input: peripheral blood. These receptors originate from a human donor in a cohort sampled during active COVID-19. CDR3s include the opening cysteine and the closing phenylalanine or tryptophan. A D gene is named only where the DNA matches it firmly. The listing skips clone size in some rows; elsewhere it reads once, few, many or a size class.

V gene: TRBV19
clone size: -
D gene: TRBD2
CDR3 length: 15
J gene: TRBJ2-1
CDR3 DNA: TGTGCCAGTAGTCCCCGGGCTAGCGGGGCCGATGAGCAGTTCTTC
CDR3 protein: CASSPRASGADEQFF

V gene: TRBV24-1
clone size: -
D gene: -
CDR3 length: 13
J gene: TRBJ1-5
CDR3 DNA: TGTGCCACCAGTGCACAGAGTAATCAGCCCCAGCATTTT
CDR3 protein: CATSAQSNQPQHF

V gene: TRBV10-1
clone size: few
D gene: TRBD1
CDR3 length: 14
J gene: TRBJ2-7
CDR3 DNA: TGCGCCAGCAGTGAGGGGACAGATCTTGACGAGCAGTACTTC
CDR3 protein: CASSEGTDLDEQYF

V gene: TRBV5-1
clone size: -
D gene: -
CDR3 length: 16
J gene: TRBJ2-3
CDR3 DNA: TGCGCCAGCAGCTTGTTGGGGGGGCAGGGCACAGATACGCAGTATTTT
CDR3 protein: CASSLLGGQGTDTQYF

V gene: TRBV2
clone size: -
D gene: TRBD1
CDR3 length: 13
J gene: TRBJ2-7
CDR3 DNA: TGTGCCAGCAGTGCGGGCCGGGACAGGGGCCAGTACTTC
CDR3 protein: CASSAGRDRGQYF

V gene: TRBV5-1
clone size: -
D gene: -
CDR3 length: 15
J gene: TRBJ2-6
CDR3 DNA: TGCGCCAGCAGCTCTAGCTACTCTGGGGCCAACGTCCTGACTTTC
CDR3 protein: CASSSSYSGANVLTF

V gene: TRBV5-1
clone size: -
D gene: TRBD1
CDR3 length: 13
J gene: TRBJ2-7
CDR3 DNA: TGCGCCAGCAGTCGGGACAGGGGCTACGAGCAGTACTTC
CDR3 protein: CASSRDRGYEQYF

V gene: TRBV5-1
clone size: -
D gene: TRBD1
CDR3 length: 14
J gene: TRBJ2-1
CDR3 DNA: TGCGCCAGCACCGGGACAGGGGGCTCCAATGAGCAGTTCTTC
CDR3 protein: CASTGTGGSNEQFF

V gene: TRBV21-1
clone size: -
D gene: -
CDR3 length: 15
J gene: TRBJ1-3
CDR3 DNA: TGTGCCAGCAGCAGCCCCACAGGGGTTGGAAACACCATATATTTT
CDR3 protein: CASSSPTGVGNTIYF

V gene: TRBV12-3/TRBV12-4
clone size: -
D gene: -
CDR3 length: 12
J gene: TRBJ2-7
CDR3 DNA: TGTGCCAGCAGTCCCAGATGGAGCGAGCAGTACTTC
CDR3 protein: CASSPRWSEQYF

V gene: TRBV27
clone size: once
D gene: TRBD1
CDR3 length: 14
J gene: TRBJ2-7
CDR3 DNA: TGTGCCAGCAGTTCGGGACAGGGGGCGAGAGAGCAGTACTTC
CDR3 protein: CASSSGQGAREQYF

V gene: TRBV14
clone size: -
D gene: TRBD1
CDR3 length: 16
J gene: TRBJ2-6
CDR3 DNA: TGTGCCAGCAGCCGGACAGGGCGCAAAGGGGCCAACGTCCTGACTTTC
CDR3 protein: CASSRTGRKGANVLTF

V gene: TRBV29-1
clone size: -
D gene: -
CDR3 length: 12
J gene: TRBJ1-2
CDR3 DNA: TGCAGCGTTCCTGACAGGTACTATGGCTACACCTTC
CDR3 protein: CSVPDRYYGYTF

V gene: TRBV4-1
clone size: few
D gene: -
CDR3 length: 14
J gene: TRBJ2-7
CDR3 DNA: TGCGCCAGCAGCCACCCGGGACACTCTCCGCAGCAGTACTTC
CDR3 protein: CASSHPGHSPQQYF

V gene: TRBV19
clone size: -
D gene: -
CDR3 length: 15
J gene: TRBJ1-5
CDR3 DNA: TGTGCCAGTAGCCCCACGATTGGACAGAATCAGCCCCAGCATTTT
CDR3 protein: CASSPTIGQNQPQHF

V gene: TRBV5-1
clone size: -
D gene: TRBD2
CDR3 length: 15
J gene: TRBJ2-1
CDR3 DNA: TGCGCCAGCACCCCCCTAGCGGGTTCCCACAATGAGCAGTTCTTC
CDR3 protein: CASTPLAGSHNEQFF

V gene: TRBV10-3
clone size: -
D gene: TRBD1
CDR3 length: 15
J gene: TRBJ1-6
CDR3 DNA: TGTGCCATCAGTAATGGACAGGGAAGGGATTCACCCCTCCACTTT
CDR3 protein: CAISNGQGRDSPLHF

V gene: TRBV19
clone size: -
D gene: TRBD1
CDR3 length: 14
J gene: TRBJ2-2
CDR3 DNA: TGTGCCAGTACGGACAGGGCTTACACCGGGGAGCTGTTTTTT
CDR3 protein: CASTDRAYTGELFF

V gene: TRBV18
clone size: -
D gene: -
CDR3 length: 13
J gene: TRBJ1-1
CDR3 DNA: TGTGCCAGCTCACCACCAGAGGGTAGTAGGGCTTTCTTT
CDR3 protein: CASSPPEGSRAFF

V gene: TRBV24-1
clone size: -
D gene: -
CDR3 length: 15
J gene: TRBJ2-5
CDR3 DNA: TGTGCCACCAGTGATCTAACAGGGCCCCAAGAGACCCAGTACTTC
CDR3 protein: CATSDLTGPQETQYF

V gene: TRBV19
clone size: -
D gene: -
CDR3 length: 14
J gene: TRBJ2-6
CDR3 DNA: TGTGCCAGTAGTGGCGCGGGGGGGGCCAACGTCCTGACTTTC
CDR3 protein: CASSGAGGANVLTF

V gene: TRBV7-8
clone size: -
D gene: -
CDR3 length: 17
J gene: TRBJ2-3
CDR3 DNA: TGTGCCAGCAGCTTAGCGCCCTTGGAGGGTAGTAAAGATACGCAGTATTTT
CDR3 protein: CASSLAPLEGSKDTQYF